A selection of T cell receptor beta chains follows, all from one sample in a study of blood T cells in healthy people across ages. From the 5' RACE reads, TCRdb called clonotypes with MiXCR, one entry per CDR3 protein. Here the sample spans fewer than 800,000 distinct CDR3 sequences, roughly 21% being singletons. The source material was blood. The source of these receptors is a man between 65 and 80 years old in good health. The CDR3 runs from the conserved cysteine through the conserved F or W. The D gene is left open where the match is weak. Clone size, where shown, is once, few, many, or a class for clones that have expanded.

CDR3	DNA	size	V	J	D
CASSGIDRFFLHF	TGTGCCAGTAGCGGGATTGATCGGTTCTTCCTCCACTTT	-	TRBV19	TRBJ1-6	-
CASSVLAGGADTQYF	TGTGCCAGCAGTGTACTAGCGGGAGGTGCAGATACGCAGTATTTT	few	TRBV2	TRBJ2-3	TRBD2
CASTPNGGEYEKLFF	TGTGCCAGCACCCCAAATGGGGGGGAATATGAAAAACTGTTTTTT	many	TRBV28	TRBJ1-4	-
CASTPQGLTIGELFF	TGTGCCAGCACCCCCCAGGGATTAACCATCGGGGAGCTGTTTTTT	few	TRBV6-6	TRBJ2-2	-
CASSLGRATYEQYF	TGTGCCAGCAGCTTAGGCAGAGCCACCTACGAGCAGTACTTC	-	TRBV7-2	TRBJ2-7	-
CAWTTSVGTDTQYF	TGTGCCTGGACTACTAGCGTTGGCACAGATACGCAGTATTTT	-	TRBV30	TRBJ2-3	TRBD2
CASSPLAGGVGELFF	TGTGCCAGCAGCCCCCTAGCGGGAGGGGTCGGGGAGCTGTTTTTT	few	TRBV12-3/TRBV12-4	TRBJ2-2	TRBD2
CASSFSGRKDEQYF	TGTGCCAGCAGTTTTAGCGGGAGGAAGGACGAGCAGTACTTC	-	TRBV28	TRBJ2-7	TRBD2
CSVGVGSTDTQYF	TGCAGCGTGGGAGTCGGAAGCACAGATACGCAGTATTTT	-	TRBV29-1	TRBJ2-3	-
CASSSQGGANEKLFF	TGTGCCAGCAGTTCCCAGGGCGGGGCTAATGAAAAACTGTTTTTT	-	TRBV27	TRBJ1-4	-
CASSLGFGEPGANVLTF	TGTGCCAGCAGCTTGGGATTCGGGGAGCCTGGGGCCAACGTCCTGACTTTC	few	TRBV5-4	TRBJ2-6	-
CASSLGPFSPTKEQFF	TGTGCCAGCAGTCTTGGACCCTTTTCCCCCACCAAGGAGCAGTTCTTC	few	TRBV5-5	TRBJ2-1	-
CASSPEGRDTQYF	TGCGCCAGCAGCCCGGAGGGTCGGGATACGCAGTATTTT	few	TRBV4-3	TRBJ2-3	-
CASSRDRSDYGYTF	TGTGCCAGCAGCCGGGACAGGAGCGACTATGGCTACACCTTC	few	TRBV6-1	TRBJ1-2	TRBD1
CASSYEVAASTDTQYF	TGTGCCAGCAGTTACGAAGTAGCGGCTAGCACAGATACGCAGTATTTT	-	TRBV6-2/TRBV6-3	TRBJ2-3	-
CASSYGLAHTDTQYF	TGTGCCAGCAGTTACGGACTAGCGCACACAGATACGCAGTATTTT	few	TRBV6-5	TRBJ2-3	TRBD2
CATKLGTGAYEQYF	TGTGCCACCAAGCTCGGGACAGGGGCCTACGAGCAGTACTTC	-	TRBV2	TRBJ2-7	TRBD1
CSARDRLNSNQPQHF	TGCAGTGCTAGAGATCGTTTAAATAGCAATCAGCCCCAGCATTTT	-	TRBV20-1	TRBJ1-5	-
CAIRGEEPRAAGGRQYF	TGTGCCATCAGGGGAGAAGAGCCACGAGCAGCAGGTGGGAGGCAATACTTC	-	TRBV10-3	TRBJ2-7	-
CSVEAADNGYGYTF	TGCAGCGTTGAGGCCGCGGACAACGGCTATGGCTACACCTTC	-	TRBV29-1	TRBJ1-2	-
CASSLGSRENEQFF	TGCGCCAGCAGCTTGGGCTCGCGGGAGAATGAGCAGTTCTTC	-	TRBV5-1	TRBJ2-1	TRBD2
CASSLRAGVGEQYF	TGTGCCAGCAGCTTACGGGCAGGGGTCGGCGAGCAGTACTTC	many	TRBV7-8	TRBJ2-7	-
CASSEDRGAYGYTF	TGTGCCAGCTCAGAAGACAGGGGGGCTTATGGCTACACCTTC	few	TRBV18	TRBJ1-2	TRBD1
CASSPDRGEMNTEAFF	TGCGCCAGCAGCCCCGACAGGGGAGAGATGAACACTGAAGCTTTCTTT	-	TRBV4-1	TRBJ1-1	TRBD1